This T cell receptor beta chain was found in a study of blood T cell repertoires in COVID-19. Profiled with immunoSEQ multiplex PCR; TCRdb holds only in-frame clones, not every one. The data show tens of thousands of clones, approximately 82% seen once. The V segment lost 1 base and the J segment 7 bases; nucleotides outside the gene matches: 3. The CDR3 totals 14 residues. From germline, CDR1 is SGHAT and CDR2 FQNNGV. The table lists this clone with a count of one. The chain employs TRBV11-2 and TRBJ2-2; 7 bases agree with TRBD1. The TCR was taken from a human donor in a cohort sampled during active COVID-19. Sample: peripheral blood. The DNA of the CDR3 is TGTGCCAGCAGCTTAGCAGGGGGAATCGGGGAGCTGTTTTTT. This gives the protein CASSLAGGIGELFF.